This T cell receptor beta chain was captured in a study of blood T cell repertoires in COVID-19. Study summary: COVID-19 samples, acute and convalescent, were from the United States, Italy and Spain. Sources were T cells, B-cell-depleted T cells, or PBMCs; the material itself was cDNA or gDNA.

This clone was seen just once. The CDR3 has 16 amino acids. Authors' analysis steps: Researchers report that nucleated cell counts were estimated from reference gene primer amplification. Assay: immunoSEQ multiplex PCR; the TCRdb copy retains only in-frame clones and omits some. The D gene and trimming were derived from the DNA, and the V and J assignments and clone size from that table. The sample includes about 250,000 clones, roughly 83% seen only once; the top ten take under 30%. Material: peripheral blood. The TCR comes from a man aged 35 to 55 with acute or convalescent COVID-19. The V gene is TRBV21-1, the J gene TRBJ2-3; no DNA check was done on the table's D call, TRBD1. TRBV21-1 is labeled a pseudogene. In DNA, the CDR3 is TGTGCCAGCAGCCCTCCCGACAGAATTAGCACAGATACGCAGTATTTT. This gives the protein CASSPPDRISTDTQYF.